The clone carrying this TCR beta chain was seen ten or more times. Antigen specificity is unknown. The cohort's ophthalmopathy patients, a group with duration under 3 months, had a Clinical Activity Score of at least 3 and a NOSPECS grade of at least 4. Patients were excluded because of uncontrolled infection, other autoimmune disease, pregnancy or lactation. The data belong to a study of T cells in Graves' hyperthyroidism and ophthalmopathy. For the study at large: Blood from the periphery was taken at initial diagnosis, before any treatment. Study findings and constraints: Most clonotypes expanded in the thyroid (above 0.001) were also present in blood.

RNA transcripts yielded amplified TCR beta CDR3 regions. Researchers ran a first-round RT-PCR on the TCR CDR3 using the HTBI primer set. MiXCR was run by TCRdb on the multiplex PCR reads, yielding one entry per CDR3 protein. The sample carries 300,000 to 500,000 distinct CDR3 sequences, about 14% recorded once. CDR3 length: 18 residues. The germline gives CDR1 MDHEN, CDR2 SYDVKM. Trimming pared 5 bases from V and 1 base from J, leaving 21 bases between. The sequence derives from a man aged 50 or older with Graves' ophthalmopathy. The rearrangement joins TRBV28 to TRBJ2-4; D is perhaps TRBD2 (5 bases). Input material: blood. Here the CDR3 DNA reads TGTGCCAGCAGTAACGCCCCGGGCGGGCGGAACGCCAAAAACATTCAGTACTTC. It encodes CASSNAPGGRNAKNIQYF.